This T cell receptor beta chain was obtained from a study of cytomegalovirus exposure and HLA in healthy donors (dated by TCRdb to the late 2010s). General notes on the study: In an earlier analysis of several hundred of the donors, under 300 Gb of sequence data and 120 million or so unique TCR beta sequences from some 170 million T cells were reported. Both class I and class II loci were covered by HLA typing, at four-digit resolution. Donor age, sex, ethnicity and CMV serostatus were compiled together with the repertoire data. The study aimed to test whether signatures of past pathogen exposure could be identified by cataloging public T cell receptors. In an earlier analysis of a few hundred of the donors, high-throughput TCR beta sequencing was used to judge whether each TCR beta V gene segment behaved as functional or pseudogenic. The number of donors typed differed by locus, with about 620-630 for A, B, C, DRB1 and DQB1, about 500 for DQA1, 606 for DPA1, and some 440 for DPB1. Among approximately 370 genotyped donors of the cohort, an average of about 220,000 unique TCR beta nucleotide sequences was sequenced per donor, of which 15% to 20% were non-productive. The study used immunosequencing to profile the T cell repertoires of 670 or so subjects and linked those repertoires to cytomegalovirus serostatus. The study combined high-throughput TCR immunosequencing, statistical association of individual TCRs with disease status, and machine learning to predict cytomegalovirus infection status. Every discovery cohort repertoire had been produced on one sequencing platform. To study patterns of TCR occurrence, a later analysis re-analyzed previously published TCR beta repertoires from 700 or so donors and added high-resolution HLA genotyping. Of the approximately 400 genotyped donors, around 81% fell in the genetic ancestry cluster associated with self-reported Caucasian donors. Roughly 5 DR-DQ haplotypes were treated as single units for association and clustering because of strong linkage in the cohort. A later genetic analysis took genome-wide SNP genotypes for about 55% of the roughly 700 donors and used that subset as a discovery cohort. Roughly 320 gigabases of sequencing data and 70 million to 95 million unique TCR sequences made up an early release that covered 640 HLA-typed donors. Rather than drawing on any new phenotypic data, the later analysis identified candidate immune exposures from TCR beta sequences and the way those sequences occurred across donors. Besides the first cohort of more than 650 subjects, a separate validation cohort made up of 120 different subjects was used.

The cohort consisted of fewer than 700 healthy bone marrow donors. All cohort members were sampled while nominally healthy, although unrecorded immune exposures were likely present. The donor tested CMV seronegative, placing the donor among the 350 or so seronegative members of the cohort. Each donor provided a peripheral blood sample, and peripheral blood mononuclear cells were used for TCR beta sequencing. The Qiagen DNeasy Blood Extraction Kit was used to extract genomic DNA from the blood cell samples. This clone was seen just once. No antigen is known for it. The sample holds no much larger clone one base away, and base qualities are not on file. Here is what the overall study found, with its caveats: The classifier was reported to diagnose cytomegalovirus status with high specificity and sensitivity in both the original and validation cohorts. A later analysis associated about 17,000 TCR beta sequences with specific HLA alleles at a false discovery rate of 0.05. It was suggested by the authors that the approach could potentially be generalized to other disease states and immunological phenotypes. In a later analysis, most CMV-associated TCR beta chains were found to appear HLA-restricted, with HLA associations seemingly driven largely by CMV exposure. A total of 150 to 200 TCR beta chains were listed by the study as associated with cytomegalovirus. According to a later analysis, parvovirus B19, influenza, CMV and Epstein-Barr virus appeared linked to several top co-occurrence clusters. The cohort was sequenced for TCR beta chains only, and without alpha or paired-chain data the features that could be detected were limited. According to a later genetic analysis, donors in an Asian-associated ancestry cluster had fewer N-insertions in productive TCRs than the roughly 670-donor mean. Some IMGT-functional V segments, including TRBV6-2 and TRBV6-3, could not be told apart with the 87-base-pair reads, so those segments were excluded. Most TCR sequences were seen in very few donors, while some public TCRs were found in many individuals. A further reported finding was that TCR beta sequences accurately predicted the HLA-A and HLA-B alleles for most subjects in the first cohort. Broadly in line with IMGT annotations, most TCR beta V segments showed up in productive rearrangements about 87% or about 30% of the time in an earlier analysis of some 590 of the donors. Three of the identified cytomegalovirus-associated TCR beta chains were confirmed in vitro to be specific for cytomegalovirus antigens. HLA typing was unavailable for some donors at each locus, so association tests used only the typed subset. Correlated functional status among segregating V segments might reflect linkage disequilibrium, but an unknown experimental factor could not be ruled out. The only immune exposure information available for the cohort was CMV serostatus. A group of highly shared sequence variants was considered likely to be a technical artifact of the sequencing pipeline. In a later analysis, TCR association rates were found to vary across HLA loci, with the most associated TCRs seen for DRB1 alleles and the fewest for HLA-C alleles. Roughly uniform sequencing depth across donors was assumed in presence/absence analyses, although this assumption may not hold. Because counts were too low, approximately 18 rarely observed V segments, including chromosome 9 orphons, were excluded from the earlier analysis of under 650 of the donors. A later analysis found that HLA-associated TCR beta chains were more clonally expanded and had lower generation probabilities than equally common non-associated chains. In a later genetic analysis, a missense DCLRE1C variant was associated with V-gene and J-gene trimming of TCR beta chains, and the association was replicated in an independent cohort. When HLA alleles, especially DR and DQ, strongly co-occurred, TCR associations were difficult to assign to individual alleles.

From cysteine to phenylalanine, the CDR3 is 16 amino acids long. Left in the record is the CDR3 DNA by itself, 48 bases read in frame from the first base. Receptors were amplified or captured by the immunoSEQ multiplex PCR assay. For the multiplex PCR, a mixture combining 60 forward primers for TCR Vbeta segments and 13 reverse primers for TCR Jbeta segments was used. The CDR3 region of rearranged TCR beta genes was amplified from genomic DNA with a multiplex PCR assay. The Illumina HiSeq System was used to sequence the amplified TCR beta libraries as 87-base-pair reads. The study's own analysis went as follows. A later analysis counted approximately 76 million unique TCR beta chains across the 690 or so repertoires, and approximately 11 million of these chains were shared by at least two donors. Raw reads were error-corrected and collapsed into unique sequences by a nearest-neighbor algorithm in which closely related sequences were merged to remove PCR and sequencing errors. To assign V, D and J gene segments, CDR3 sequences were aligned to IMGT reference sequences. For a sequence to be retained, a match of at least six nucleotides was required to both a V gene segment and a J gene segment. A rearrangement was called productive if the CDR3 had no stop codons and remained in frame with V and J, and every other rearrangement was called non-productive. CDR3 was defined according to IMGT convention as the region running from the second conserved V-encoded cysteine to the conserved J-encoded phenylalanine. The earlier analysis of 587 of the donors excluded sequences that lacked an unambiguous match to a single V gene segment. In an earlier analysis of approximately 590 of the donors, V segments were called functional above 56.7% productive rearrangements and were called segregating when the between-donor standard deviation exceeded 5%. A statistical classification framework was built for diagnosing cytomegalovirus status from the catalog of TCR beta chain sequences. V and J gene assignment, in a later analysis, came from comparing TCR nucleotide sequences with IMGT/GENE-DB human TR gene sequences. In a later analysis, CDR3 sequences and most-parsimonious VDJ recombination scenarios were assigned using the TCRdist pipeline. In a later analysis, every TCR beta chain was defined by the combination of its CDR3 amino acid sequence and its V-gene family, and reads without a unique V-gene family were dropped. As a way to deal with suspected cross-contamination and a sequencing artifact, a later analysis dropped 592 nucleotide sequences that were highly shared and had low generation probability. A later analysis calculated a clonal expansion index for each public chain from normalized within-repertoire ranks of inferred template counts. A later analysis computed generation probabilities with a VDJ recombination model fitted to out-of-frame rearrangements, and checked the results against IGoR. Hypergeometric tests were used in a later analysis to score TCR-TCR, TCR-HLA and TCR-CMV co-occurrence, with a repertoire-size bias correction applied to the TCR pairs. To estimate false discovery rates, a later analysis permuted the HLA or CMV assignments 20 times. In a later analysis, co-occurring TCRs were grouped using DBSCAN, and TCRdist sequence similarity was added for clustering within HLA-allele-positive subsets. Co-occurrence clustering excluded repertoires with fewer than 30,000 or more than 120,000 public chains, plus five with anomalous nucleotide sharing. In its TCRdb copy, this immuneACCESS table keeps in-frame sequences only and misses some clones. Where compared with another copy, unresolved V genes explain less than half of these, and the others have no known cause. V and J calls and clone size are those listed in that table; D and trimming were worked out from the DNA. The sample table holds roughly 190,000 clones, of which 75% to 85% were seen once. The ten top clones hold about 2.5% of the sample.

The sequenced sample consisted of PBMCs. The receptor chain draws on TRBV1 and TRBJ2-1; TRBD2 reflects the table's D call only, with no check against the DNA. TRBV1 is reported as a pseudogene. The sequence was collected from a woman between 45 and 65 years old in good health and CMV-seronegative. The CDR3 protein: CTSSQAPGGARNEQFF. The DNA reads TGCACCAGCAGCCAAGCCCCGGGGGGGGCGAGAAATGAGCAGTTCTTC.